This T cell receptor beta chain was identified in a study of blood T cell repertoires in COVID-19. The wider study: Sample material is recorded as cDNA or gDNA derived from T cells, B-cell-depleted T cells, or PBMCs.

Authors' analysis steps: Reference gene primer amplification yielded estimated nucleated cell counts. Only in-frame clones appear in the TCRdb table, and some are missing; sequencing was by immunoSEQ multiplex PCR. That table furnishes V, J and clone size, whereas the DNA furnished D and trimming. The sample shows 110,000 to 150,000 clones, approximately 80% of them seen only once. From germline, CDR1 is MDHEN and CDR2 SYDVKM. The V and J ends lost 6 bases and 8 bases respectively, with 19 bases between them. The CDR3 spans 14 residues. This chain connects TRBV28 to TRBJ1-2; D is undetermined. Sequencing was carried out using peripheral blood. The TCR originated in a human donor in a cohort sampled during active COVID-19. The DNA for the CDR3 is TGTGCCAGCAGAGCCCCCGGGAAGGGCGGGGGCTACACCTTC. Translating it yields CASRAPGKGGGYTF.